Shown below are 6 T cell receptor beta chains from a single sample sequenced in a study of early T cells in non-severe SARS-CoV-2 infection. TCRdb itself ran the 5' RACE reads through MiXCR, one entry per CDR3 protein. The sample yields around 76,000 distinct CDR3 sequences, roughly 15% seen once. Sequencing used whole blood, obtained at baseline. The receptors originated from an adult who was a healthcare worker with PCR-confirmed SARS-CoV-2 infection or an uninfected control (not recorded which).

V gene TRBV5-1 combines with J gene TRBJ2-3, with TRBD2 as a possible D gene (6 bases). Trimming pared 4 bases from V and 1 base from J, leaving 13 bases between. From germline, CDR1 is SGHRS and CDR2 YFSETQ. This CDR3 contains 15 residues. CDR3: CASSIPGTGTDTQYF. CDR3 coding DNA: TGCGCCAGCAGCATCCCCGGGACTGGCACAGATACGCAGTATTTT. The full variable domain, its missing parts supplied by reference TRBV5-1 and TRBJ2-3, is KAGVTQTPRYLIKTRGQQVTLSCSPISGHRSVSWYQQTPGQGLQFLFEYFSETQRNKGNFPGRFSGRQFSNSRSEMNVSTLELGDSALYLCASSIPGTGTDTQYFGPGTRLTVL.

V gene TRBV6-2 or TRBV6-3 combines with J gene TRBJ2-5, with TRBD2 identical over 9 bases. V was pared by 0 bases and J by 2 bases, with 1 base of the junction left unmatched. In germline, CDR1 is MNHEY, CDR2 SVGEGT. CDR3 length equals 15 residues. For the CDR3, the DNA is TGTGCCAGCAGTTACTCCAGCGGGGGGCAAGAGACCCAGTACTTC. The encoded protein is CASSYSSGGQETQYF.

At least ten counts were recorded for this clonotype. The V and J genes are TRBV6-1 and TRBJ1-5, with D maybe TRBD1 (5 bases). With 6 bases removed from V and 0 bases from J, the gap between germline ends came to 6 bases. The CDR3 runs to 13 residues. The V gene's germline CDR1 is MNHNS and CDR2 SASEGT. The DNA for the CDR3 is TGTGCCAGCAGGGGGCTTAGCAATCAGCCCCAGCATTTT. Protein sequence: CASRGLSNQPQHF.

V gene TRBV18 combines with J gene TRBJ2-1; D remains ambiguous. The CDR3 length is 14 residues. Trimming stripped 4 bases from V and 1 base from J, with 8 bases between. Per germline, CDR1 KGHSH and CDR2 LQKENI. CDR3 in amino acids: CASSRAPSYNEQFF. For the CDR3, the DNA is TGTGCCAGCTCACGCGCGCCTTCCTACAATGAGCAGTTCTTC.

The CDR3 DNA reads as TGCAGTGCTCCCGGCGGGAGGGCCGGGACCCAGTACTTC. Protein product: CSAPGGRAGTQYF. The chain combines TRBV20-1 with TRBJ2-5; 9 bases align to TRBD2. The CDR3 consists of 13 residues. Germline CDR1 is DFQATT and CDR2 is SNEGSKA (reference sequence). Trimming removed 5 bases from V and 7 bases from J; junction bases left unmatched: 8.

To note about this clonotype: The junction departs from germline at one end; a sequencing error may be responsible. The chain links TRBV11-2 to TRBJ2-1, with TRBD1 matching over 7 bases. CDR1 SGHAT and CDR2 FQNNGV come from the germline V gene. The CDR3 is 17 residues long. The CDR3 sequence is CASILGTAGAGYNEQFF. CDR3 in DNA: TGTGCCAGCATCTTAGGGACAGCAGGGGCCGGATACAATGAGCAGTTCTTC.